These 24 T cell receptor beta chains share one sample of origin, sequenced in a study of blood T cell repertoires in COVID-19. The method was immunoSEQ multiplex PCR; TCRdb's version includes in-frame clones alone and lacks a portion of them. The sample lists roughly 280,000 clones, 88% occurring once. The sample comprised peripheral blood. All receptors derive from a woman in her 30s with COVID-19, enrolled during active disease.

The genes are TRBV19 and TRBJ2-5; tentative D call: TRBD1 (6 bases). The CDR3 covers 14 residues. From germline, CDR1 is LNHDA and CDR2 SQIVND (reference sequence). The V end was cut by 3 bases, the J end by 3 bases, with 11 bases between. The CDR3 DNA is TGTGCCAGTAGTATGGGGACACTTGAAGAGACCCAGTACTTC. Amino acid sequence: CASSMGTLEETQYF.

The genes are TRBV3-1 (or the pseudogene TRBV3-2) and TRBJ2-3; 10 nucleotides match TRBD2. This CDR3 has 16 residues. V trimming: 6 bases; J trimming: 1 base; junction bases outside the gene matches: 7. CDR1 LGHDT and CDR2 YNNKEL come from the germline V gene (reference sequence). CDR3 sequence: CASRPPSGSGTDTQYF. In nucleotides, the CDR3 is TGTGCCAGCAGACCTCCTAGCGGGAGCGGCACAGATACGCAGTATTTT.

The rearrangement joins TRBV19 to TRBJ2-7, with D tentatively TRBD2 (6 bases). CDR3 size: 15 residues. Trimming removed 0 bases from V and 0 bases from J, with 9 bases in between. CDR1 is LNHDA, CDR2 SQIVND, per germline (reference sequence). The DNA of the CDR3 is TGTGCCAGTAGTATAGATGGAGCGGGCTCCTACGAGCAGTACTTC. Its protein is CASSIDGAGSYEQYF.

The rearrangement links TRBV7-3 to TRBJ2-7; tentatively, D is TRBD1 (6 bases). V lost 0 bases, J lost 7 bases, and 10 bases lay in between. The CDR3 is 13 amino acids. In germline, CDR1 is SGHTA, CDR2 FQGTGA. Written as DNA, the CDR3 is TGTGCCAGCAGCTTAACCCCTGACAGGGAGCAGTACTTC. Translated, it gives CASSLTPDREQYF.

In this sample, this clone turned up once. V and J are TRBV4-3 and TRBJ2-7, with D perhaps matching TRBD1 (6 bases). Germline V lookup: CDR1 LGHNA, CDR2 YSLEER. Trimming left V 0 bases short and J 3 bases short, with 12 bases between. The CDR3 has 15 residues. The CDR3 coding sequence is TGCGCCAGCAGCCAAGATGGCAACAGGGACTACGAGCAGTACTTC. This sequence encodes CASSQDGNRDYEQYF.

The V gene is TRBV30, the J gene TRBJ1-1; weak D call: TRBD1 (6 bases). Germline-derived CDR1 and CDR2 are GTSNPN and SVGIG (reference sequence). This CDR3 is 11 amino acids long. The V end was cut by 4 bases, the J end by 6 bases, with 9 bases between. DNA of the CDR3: TGTGCCTGGACAAGACAGGCTGAAGCTTTCTTT. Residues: CAWTRQAEAFF. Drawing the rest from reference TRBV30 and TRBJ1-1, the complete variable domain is SQTIHQWPATLVQPVGSPLSLECTVEGTSNPNLYWYRQAAGRGLQLLFYSVGIGQISSEVPQNLSASRPQDRQFILSSKKLLLSDSGFYLCAWTRQAEAFFGQGTRLTVV.

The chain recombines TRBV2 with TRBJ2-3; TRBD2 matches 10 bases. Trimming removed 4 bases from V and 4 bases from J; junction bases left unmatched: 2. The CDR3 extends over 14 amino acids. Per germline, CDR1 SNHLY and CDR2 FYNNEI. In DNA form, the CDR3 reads TGTGCCAGCAGTGTTGGACTAGCGGCAGATACGCAGTATTTT. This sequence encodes CASSVGLAADTQYF. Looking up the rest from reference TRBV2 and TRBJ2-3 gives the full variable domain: EPEVTQTPSHQVTQMGQEVILRCVPISNHLYFYWYRQILGQKVEFLVSFYNNEISEKSEIFDDQFSVERPDGSNFTLKIRSTKLEDSAMYFCASSVGLAADTQYFGPGTRLTVL.

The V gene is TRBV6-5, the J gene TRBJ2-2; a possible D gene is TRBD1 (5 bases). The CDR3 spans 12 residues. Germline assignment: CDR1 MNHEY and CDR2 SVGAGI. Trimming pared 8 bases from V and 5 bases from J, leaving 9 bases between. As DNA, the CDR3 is TGTGCCAGCCCAGGGCGGACCGGGGAGCTGTTTTTT. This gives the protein CASPGRTGELFF.

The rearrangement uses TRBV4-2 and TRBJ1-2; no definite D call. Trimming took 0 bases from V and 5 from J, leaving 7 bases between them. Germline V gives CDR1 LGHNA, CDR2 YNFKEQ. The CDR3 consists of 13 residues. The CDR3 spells CASSQEELYGYTF. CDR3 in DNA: TGTGCCAGCAGCCAAGAAGAACTTTATGGCTACACCTTC.

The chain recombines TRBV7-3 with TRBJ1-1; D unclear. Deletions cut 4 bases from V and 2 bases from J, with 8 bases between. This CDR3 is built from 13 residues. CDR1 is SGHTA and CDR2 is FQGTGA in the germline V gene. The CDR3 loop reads CASSSGINTEAFF. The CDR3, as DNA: TGTGCCAGCAGCTCCGGGATCAACACTGAAGCTTTCTTT.

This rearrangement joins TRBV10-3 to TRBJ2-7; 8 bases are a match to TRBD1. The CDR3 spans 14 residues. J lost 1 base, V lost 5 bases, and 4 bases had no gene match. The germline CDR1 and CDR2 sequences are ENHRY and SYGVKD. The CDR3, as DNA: TGTGCCATCAGTTACGGACAGGGATCCTACGAGCAGTACTTC. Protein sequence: CAISYGQGSYEQYF.

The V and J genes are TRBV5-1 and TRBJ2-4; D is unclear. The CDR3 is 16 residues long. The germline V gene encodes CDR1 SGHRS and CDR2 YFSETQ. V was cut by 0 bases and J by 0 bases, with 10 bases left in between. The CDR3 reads CASSLDKKIAKNIQYF. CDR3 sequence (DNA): TGCGCCAGCAGCTTGGACAAAAAAATAGCCAAAAACATTCAGTACTTC.

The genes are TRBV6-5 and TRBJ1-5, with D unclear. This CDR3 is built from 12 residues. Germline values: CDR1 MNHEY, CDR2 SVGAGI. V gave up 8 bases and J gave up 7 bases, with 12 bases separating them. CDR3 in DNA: TGTGCCAGCGCCCGCGCGGGGCAGCCCCAGCATTTT. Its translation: CASARAGQPQHF.

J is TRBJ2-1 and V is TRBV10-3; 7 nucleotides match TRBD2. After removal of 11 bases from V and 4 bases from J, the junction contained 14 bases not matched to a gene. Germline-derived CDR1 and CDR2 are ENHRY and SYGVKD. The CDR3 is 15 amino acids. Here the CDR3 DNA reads TGTGCCTGCCGAGGAGCGGGGCTAGGATACAATGAGCAGTTCTTC. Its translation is CACRGAGLGYNEQFF.

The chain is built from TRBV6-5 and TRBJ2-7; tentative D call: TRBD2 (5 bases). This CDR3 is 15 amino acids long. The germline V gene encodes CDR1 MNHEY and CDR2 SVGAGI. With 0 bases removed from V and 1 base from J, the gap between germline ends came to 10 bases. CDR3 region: CASSYSRGSSYEQYF. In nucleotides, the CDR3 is TGTGCCAGCAGTTACTCCCGGGGATCATCCTACGAGCAGTACTTC.

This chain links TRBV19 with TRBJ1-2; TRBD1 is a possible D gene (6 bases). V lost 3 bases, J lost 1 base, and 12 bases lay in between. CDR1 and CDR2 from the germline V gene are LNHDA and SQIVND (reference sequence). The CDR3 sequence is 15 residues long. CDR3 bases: TGTGCCAGTAGTATTTGGGGACACGATAACTATGGCTACACCTTC. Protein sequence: CASSIWGHDNYGYTF.

The CDR3 nucleotides read TGTGCCAGCAGCTTCCCTCCCGGAGCCTACGAGCAGTACTTC. Amino acid sequence: CASSFPPGAYEQYF. This rearrangement joins TRBV5-5 to TRBJ2-7; D call uncertain. Germline values: CDR1 SGHKS, CDR2 YYEKEE (reference sequence). V was cut by 2 bases and J by 2 bases, with 11 bases left in between. This CDR3 has 14 residues.

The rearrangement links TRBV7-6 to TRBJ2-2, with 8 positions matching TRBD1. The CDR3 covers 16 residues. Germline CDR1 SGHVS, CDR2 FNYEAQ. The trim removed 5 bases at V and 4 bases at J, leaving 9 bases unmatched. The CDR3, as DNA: TGTGCCAGCAGCCGCTCGACAGGGGCCCTCACCGGGGAGCTGTTTTTT. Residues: CASSRSTGALTGELFF.

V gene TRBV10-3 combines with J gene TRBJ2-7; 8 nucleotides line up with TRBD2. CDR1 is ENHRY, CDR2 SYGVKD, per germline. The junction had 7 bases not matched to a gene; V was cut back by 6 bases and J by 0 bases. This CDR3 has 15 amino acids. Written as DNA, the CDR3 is TGTGCCATCAGCGGGGGGGCCCAGGGCTCCTACGAGCAGTACTTC. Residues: CAISGGAQGSYEQYF.

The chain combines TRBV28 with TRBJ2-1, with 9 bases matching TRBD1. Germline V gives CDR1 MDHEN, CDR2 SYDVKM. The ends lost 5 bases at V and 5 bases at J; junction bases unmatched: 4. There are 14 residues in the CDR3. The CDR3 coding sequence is TGTGCCAGCAGTCTTAGGACAGGGGACAATGAGCAGTTCTTC. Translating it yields CASSLRTGDNEQFF.

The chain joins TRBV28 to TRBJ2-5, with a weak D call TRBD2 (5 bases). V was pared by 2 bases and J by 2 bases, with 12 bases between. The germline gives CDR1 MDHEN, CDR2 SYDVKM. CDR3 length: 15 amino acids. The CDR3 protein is CASSLAGPGQETQYF. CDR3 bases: TGTGCCAGCAGTTTAGCGGGCCCGGGACAAGAGACCCAGTACTTC.

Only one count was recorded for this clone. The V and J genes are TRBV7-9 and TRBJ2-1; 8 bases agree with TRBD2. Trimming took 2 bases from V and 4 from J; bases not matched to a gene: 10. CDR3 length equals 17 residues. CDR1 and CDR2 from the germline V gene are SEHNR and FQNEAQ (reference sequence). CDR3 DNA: TGTGCCAGCAGCTTAAATCCCCTCGGGAGGGGGTACAATGAGCAGTTCTTC. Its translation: CASSLNPLGRGYNEQFF.

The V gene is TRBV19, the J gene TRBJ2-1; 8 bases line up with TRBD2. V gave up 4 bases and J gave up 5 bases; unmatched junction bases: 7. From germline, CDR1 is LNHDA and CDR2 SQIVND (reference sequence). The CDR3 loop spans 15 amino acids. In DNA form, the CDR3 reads TGTGCCAGTAGTAATGGAGCGGGAGTGCACAATGAGCAGTTCTTC. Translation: CASSNGAGVHNEQFF. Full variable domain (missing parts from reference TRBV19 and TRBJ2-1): DGGITQSPKYLFRKEGQNVTLSCEQNLNHDAMYWYRQDPGQGLRLIYYSQIVNDFQKGDIAEGYSVSREKKESFPLTVTSAQKNPTAFYLCASSNGAGVHNEQFFGPGTRLTVL.

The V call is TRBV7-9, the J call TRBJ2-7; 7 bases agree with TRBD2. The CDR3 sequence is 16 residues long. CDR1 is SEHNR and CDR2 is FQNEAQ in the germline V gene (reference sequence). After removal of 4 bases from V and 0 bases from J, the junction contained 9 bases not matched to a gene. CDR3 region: CASSSPLAASSYEQYF. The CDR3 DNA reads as TGTGCCAGCAGCTCACCTCTAGCGGCCAGCTCCTACGAGCAGTACTTC. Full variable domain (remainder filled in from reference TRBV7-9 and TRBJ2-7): DTGVSQNPRHKITKRGQNVTFRCDPISEHNRLYWYRQTLGQGPEFLTYFQNEAQLEKSRLLSDRFSAERPKGSFSTLEIQRTEQGDSAMYLCASSSPLAASSYEQYFGPGTRLTVT.